One sample yielded the 28 T cell receptor beta chains listed below, sequenced in a study of T cells in Graves' hyperthyroidism and ophthalmopathy. RNA transcripts yielded amplified TCR beta CDR3 regions. The HTBI primer set served for first-round RT-PCR of the TCR CDR3. TCRdb re-called the multiplex PCR reads through MiXCR, storing one row per CDR3 protein. The sample consists of hundreds of thousands of distinct CDR3 sequences, roughly a third of them appearing once. Sequenced material: blood. Receptors were obtained from a woman aged 40 to 50 with Graves' hyperthyroidism.

Regarding this clonotype: Likely a read error: the CDR3 ends without its conserved phenylalanine or tryptophan. It is unclear where the CDR3 begins or ends on the DNA, so no DNA is shown, and the CDR3 is as TCRdb lists it. The J gene is TRBJ2-7, the V gene TRBV6-5; the DNA was not used to check the table's D call, TRBD1. CDR1 and CDR2 from the germline V gene are MNHEY and SVGAGI. The CDR3 is 14 amino acids in total, end residues counted. This chain's CDR3 is CASTIFPGTGAFYL.

The chain joins TRBV7-9 to TRBJ1-4, with 9 bases identical to TRBD1. CDR3 length: 15 residues. CDR1 is SEHNR and CDR2 is FQNEAQ in the germline V gene (reference sequence). Unmatched junction bases numbered 4, after V lost 1 base and J lost 7 bases. The CDR3 loop is CASSLVTGGTEKLFF. The CDR3 coding sequence is TGTGCCAGCAGCTTAGTCACAGGGGGCACTGAAAAACTGTTTTTT.

The chain employs TRBV7-2 and TRBJ1-1; possibly TRBD1 for D (6 bases). Germline values: CDR1 SGHTA, CDR2 FQGNSA. The CDR3 runs to 18 residues. V lost 1 base to trimming and J lost 3 bases, with 21 bases between them. This chain's CDR3 is CASSLGIFGQRSDTEAFF. CDR3 nucleotides: TGTGCCAGCAGCTTAGGAATATTCGGACAGCGATCGGACACTGAAGCTTTCTTT.

The rearrangement uses TRBV2 and TRBJ1-3; 7 bases agree with TRBD1. Germline CDR1 reads SNHLY; CDR2 reads FYNNEI. The CDR3 runs to 15 residues. J lost 4 bases, V lost 5 bases, and 8 bases had no gene match. The CDR3 DNA follows: TGTGCCAGCAGTTTACTCCAGGGACAGGGAAACACCATATATTTT. Its translation is CASSLLQGQGNTIYF.

This CDR3 is CSSGGQTQTEAFF. The CDR3 region has the DNA TGCAGCTCCGGAGGTCAGACCCAGACTGAAGCTTTCTTT. The chain carries TRBV29-1 and TRBJ1-1; D uncertain. CDR3 length: 13 amino acids. Trimming shortened V by 8 bases and J by 5 bases, and 18 bases separated the two germline ends. Per the germline V gene, CDR1 is SQVTM and CDR2 is ANQGSEA.

In its sample, this clonotype was seen many times. The chain joins TRBV7-2 to TRBJ1-2; D might be TRBD1 (5 bases). CDR1 is SGHTA, CDR2 FQGNSA, per germline. The CDR3 spans 15 residues. Trimming cost V 5 bases and J 4 bases, with 17 bases left between them. CDR3 protein: CASSPGTGSGYGYTF. CDR3 nucleotide sequence: TGTGCCAGCAGCCCGGGCACAGGCTCAGGCTATGGCTACACCTTC.

V is TRBV7-3 and J is TRBJ2-7; TRBD2 matches at 7 bases. The CDR3 extends over 14 amino acids. Germline V gives CDR1 SGHTA, CDR2 FQGTGA. With 0 bases clipped from V and 5 bases from J, the junction kept 4 bases outside the gene matches. CDR3 sequence (DNA): TGTGCCAGCAGCTTAACGGGGGGGTCTAACGAGCAGTACTTC. Protein: CASSLTGGSNEQYF.

The chain couples TRBV7-9 to TRBJ1-1; D ambiguous. Per germline, CDR1 SEHNR and CDR2 FQNEAQ (reference sequence). V was pared by 6 bases and J by 9 bases, with 17 bases between. CDR3 length: 13 residues. The CDR3 region is CASSAHSAWQAFF. The CDR3, as DNA: TGTGCCAGCAGTGCACACAGTGCCTGGCAAGCTTTCTTT.

This chain uses TRBV29-1 with TRBJ2-5; perhaps D is TRBD1 or TRBD2 (5 bases each). Germline assignment: CDR1 SQVTM and CDR2 ANQGSEA. This CDR3 comprises 13 residues. Deletions cut 3 bases from V and 2 bases from J, with 10 bases between. The CDR3 protein is CSVDDGAQETQYF. CDR3 in DNA: TGCAGCGTTGACGACGGGGCTCAAGAGACCCAGTACTTC.

This clonotype was seen more than once but under ten times. At one end, the junction sequence differs from germline, possibly due to a read error. J is TRBJ2-7 and V is TRBV11-2; weak D call: TRBD1 (5 bases). There are 15 residues in the CDR3. Germline assignment: CDR1 SGHAT and CDR2 FQNNGV. In DNA, the CDR3 is TGTGCCAGCAGCTTTGGGCAGGGCCTCTTTGACGAGCAGTGCTTC. Amino acids: CASSFGQGLFDEQCF.

A remark on this clonotype: A much bigger clone sits one base away, suggesting this may be a read error. The V call is TRBV13, the J call TRBJ1-1; D call uncertain. V dropped 0 bases and J dropped 11 bases, with 13 bases sitting between them. Per the germline V gene, CDR1 is PRHDT and CDR2 is FYEKMQ (reference sequence). CDR3 size: 13 residues. CDR3 sequence: CASSLGIVPTAFF. The CDR3 DNA follows: TGTGCCAGCAGCTTAGGCATCGTTCCGACGGCTTTCTTT.

This clonotype was counted only a few times. This chain connects TRBV6-2 or TRBV6-3 to TRBJ2-6; D is unresolved. The V gene lost 6 bases and the J gene lost 2 bases, with 11 bases spanning the gap. This CDR3 is built from 15 residues. The germline CDR1 and CDR2 sequences are MNHEY and SVGEGT. The CDR3: CASSLQEPGANVLTF. The CDR3 DNA sequence: TGTGCCAGCAGCCTCCAGGAGCCTGGGGCCAACGTCCTGACTTTC.

This clonotype showed up just a few times. CDR3 DNA sequence: TGTGCCAGCAGTTTACAGGGGACGATTAACTATGGCTACACCTTC. It translates to CASSLQGTINYGYTF. The J gene is TRBJ1-2, the V gene TRBV12-3 or TRBV12-4; tentative D call: TRBD1 (6 bases). Trimming left V 2 bases short and J 1 base short, with 11 bases between. The CDR3 totals 15 residues.

Worth noting for this clonotype: A junction end diverges from the germline sequence, so it may reflect a read error. The chain has TRBV7-2 and TRBJ2-5; D possibly uses TRBD1 or TRBD2 (5 bases each). CDR3 length equals 14 residues. The germline CDR1 and CDR2 sequences are SGHTA and FQGNSA. The DNA for the CDR3 is TGTGCCGGCAGCTTAGCGCAGGGTCGGGAGACCCAGTACTTC. This gives the protein CAGSLAQGRETQYF. Combining the CDR3 with reference TRBV7-2 and TRBJ2-5 gives the whole variable domain GAGVSQSPSNKVTEKGKDVELRCDPISGHTALYWYRQSLGQGLEFLIYFQGNSAPDKSGLPSDRFSAERTGGSVSTLTIQRTQQEDSAVYLCAGSLAQGRETQYFGPGTRLLVL.

This clonotype turned up a few times. This sequence joins TRBV20-1 and TRBJ1-2; D unclear. Germline CDR1 and CDR2: DFQATT and SNEGSKA (reference sequence). Trimming removed 1 base from V and 3 bases from J, with 9 bases in between. This CDR3 is built from 13 residues. This CDR3 reads CSARVDGYYGYTF. The DNA for the CDR3 is TGCAGTGCTAGAGTCGACGGGTACTATGGCTACACCTTC.

A word on this clonotype: This may be a read error, as it is one base from a much larger clone. The chain is built from TRBV5-8 and TRBJ1-4; TRBD1 aligns across 9 bases. This CDR3 region has 16 residues. Per germline, CDR1 SGHTS and CDR2 YDEGEE. The CDR3 region is CANSLGEGQGLGKLFF. In nucleotides, the CDR3 is TGTGCCAACAGCTTGGGAGAGGGACAGGGCTTGGGAAAACTGTTTTTT.

This clonotype was counted a few times. V is TRBV7-9 and J is TRBJ1-5; the D gene is possibly TRBD1 (6 bases). Trimming pared 5 bases from V and 3 bases from J, leaving 11 bases between. The germline gives CDR1 SEHNR, CDR2 FQNEAQ (reference sequence). The CDR3 spans 14 residues. CDR3 in amino acids: CASSQGPDNQPQHF. The CDR3 DNA reads TGTGCCAGCAGCCAGGGGCCAGACAATCAGCCCCAGCATTTT. Based on the CDR3 plus reference TRBV7-9 and TRBJ1-5, the full variable domain is DTGVSQNPRHKITKRGQNVTFRCDPISEHNRLYWYRQTLGQGPEFLTYFQNEAQLEKSRLLSDRFSAERPKGSFSTLEIQRTEQGDSAMYLCASSQGPDNQPQHFGDGTRLSIL.

The V call is TRBV14, the J call TRBJ1-1, with a possible D match to TRBD1 (6 bases). CDR3 size: 16 residues. V lost 8 bases to trimming and J lost 1 base, with 20 bases between them. Germline CDR1 SGHDN, CDR2 FVKESK. CDR3 residues: CASSPLTGGGNTEAFF. CDR3 nucleotide sequence: TGTGCCAGCTCACCCCTTACGGGGGGCGGGAACACTGAAGCTTTCTTT.

In regard to this clonotype: A single base separates this from a much larger clone, so it may be a read error. The CDR3 end shows no conserved phenylalanine or tryptophan, and so a read error is likely. The rearrangement links TRBV9 to TRBJ2-5, with 10 bases aligning to TRBD2. The CDR3 consists of 15 residues. Looked up from germline, CDR1 is SGDLS and CDR2 is YYNGEE. V trimming: 4 bases; J trimming: 2 bases; junction bases outside the gene matches: 5. The CDR3 sequence: CASSPGLAAQETQYL. For the CDR3, the DNA is TGTGCCAGCAGCCCAGGACTAGCGGCACAAGAGACCCAGTACCTC.

This clonotype has just a few counts. J is TRBJ2-6 and V is TRBV19; unclear D gene. Per germline, CDR1 LNHDA and CDR2 SQIVND (reference sequence). The CDR3 sequence is 16 residues long. V lost 1 base to trimming and J lost 3 bases, with 10 bases between them. CDR3 bases: TGTGCCAGTAGTATAGGATGGACGGATGGGGCCAACGTCCTGACTTTC. Translated: CASSIGWTDGANVLTF.

Note on this clonotype: One base away lies a much larger clone, so this may be a sequencing read error. V and J are TRBV7-9 and TRBJ1-2; D not resolved. This CDR3 contains 13 residues. In germline, CDR1 is SEHNR, CDR2 FQNEAQ (reference sequence). The CDR3: CAGSVTSLNGYTF. Written as DNA, the CDR3 is TGTGCCGGCAGCGTGACATCGCTGAATGGCTACACCTTC. Filled out from reference TRBV7-9 and TRBJ1-2, the complete variable domain reads DTGVSQNPRHKITKRGQNVTFRCDPISEHNRLYWYRQTLGQGPEFLTYFQNEAQLEKSRLLSDRFSAERPKGSFSTLEIQRTEQGDSAMYLCAGSVTSLNGYTFGSGTRLTVV.

The genes are TRBV29-1 and TRBJ1-2; D gene unclear. CDR3 size: 12 residues. V lost 6 bases, J lost 8 bases, and 16 bases lay in between. Germline V lookup: CDR1 SQVTM, CDR2 ANQGSEA. CDR3 nucleotide sequence: TGCAGCGTCCCAGCCCGGGTTGGGGGCTACACCTTC. It specifies CSVPARVGGYTF.

This clonotype was observed at least ten times. The V call is TRBV7-2, the J call TRBJ1-6, with 9 positions matching TRBD1. Germline CDR1 reads SGHTA; CDR2 reads FQGNSA. J gave up 9 bases and V 2 bases, and 5 bases lay outside the gene matches. There are 15 residues in the CDR3. The CDR3 here is CASSLRTGESSPLHF. The CDR3 DNA follows: TGTGCCAGCAGCTTAAGGACAGGGGAAAGTTCACCCCTCCACTTT.

The V gene is TRBV13, the J gene TRBJ1-6, with D possibly being TRBD1 (5 bases). This CDR3 comprises 18 residues. Germline-derived CDR1 and CDR2 are PRHDT and FYEKMQ (reference sequence). V was pared by 6 bases and J by 10 bases, with 28 bases between. The CDR3 loop reads CASSTRFTTGTRRSPLHF. CDR3 sequence (DNA): TGTGCCAGCAGTACACGGTTTACAACCGGGACGCGCCGGTCACCCCTCCACTTT.

The chain recombines TRBV2 with TRBJ1-4; 7 nucleotides match TRBD1. The ends lost 8 bases at V and 4 bases at J; junction bases unmatched: 7. This CDR3 comprises 14 residues. Germline V gives CDR1 SNHLY, CDR2 FYNNEI. CDR3 sequence (DNA): TGTGCCAGCGCTACCGGGACAGTTAATGAAAAACTGTTTTTT. This codes for CASATGTVNEKLFF.

This clonotype occurred a few times. V is TRBV19 and J is TRBJ1-5; D not resolved. CDR1 and CDR2 (germline): LNHDA, SQIVND (reference sequence). Deletions cut 5 bases from V and 0 bases from J, with 11 bases between. The CDR3 has 15 amino acids. CDR3 sequence: CASSLAAYSNQPQHF. The CDR3 coding sequence is TGTGCCAGTAGTTTGGCAGCTTATAGCAATCAGCCCCAGCATTTT.

The CDR3 is CASSHPMEGTEAFF. CDR3 coding DNA: TGTGCCAGCAGCCACCCCATGGAGGGCACTGAAGCTTTCTTT. The chain combines TRBV7-2 with TRBJ1-1; no firm D call. Trimming took off 5 bases at V and 4 bases at J, with 14 bases between the two ends. There are 14 residues in the CDR3. Germline CDR1 is SGHTA and CDR2 is FQGNSA.

This clonotype showed up just a few times. The junction departs from the called germline gene at one end, perhaps through a read error. The chain combines TRBV10-3 with TRBJ1-4, with 7 bases fitting TRBD1. Germline CDR1 ENHRY, CDR2 SYGVKD. The CDR3 loop spans 16 amino acids. The CDR3, as DNA: TGTGCCATCAGCATGATAGGGGGCTGGGCTAATGAAGAACTGTTTTTT. Encoded protein: CAISMIGGWANEELFF.